This TCR beta chain was identified in a study of T cell changes during pregnancy in multiple sclerosis. With 5 bases removed from V and 1 base from J, the gap between germline ends came to 10 bases. CDR3 length: 14 residues. Germline assignment: CDR1 MNHEY and CDR2 SMNVEV (reference sequence). The protocol was immunoSEQ multiplex PCR, while the TCRdb copy is restricted to in-frame clones and leaves out a portion. The sample shows 45,000 to 65,000 clones, approximately 94% of them seen only once. This chain links TRBV27 with TRBJ2-3, with a weak D call TRBD2 (6 bases). The specimen comprised CD8+ T cells from peripheral blood mononuclear cells, sampled in the third trimester of pregnancy. This receptor was identified in a female donor with multiple sclerosis, enrolled in a pregnancy study. The CDR3 DNA follows: TGTGCCAGCAGTCCGGGACTCCGCACAGATACGCAGTATTTT. It is translated as CASSPGLRTDTQYF.